What follows are 10 T cell receptor beta chains derived from one specimen sequenced in a study of T cell responses to AZD1222 COVID-19 vaccine (dated by TCRdb to about 2021). The receptor library was made with the immunoSEQ multiplex PCR assay. The immuneACCESS repertoire file appears here via TCRdb, limited to in-frame rearrangements. These files lack a portion of the clones; in checked studies, under half of the deficit traces to unresolved V genes, and the cause of the others is not known. The sample records roughly 150,000 clones, around nine tenths of which are singletons. Together, the top ten hold around 1% of the sample. According to the study, the label for this sample's time point signals: about 28 days (+/-7) after the second vaccine dose. Sequencing used peripheral blood, obtained 28 days after the second AZD1222 dose. These receptors were obtained from an adult who received the AZD1222 COVID-19 vaccine.

This chain joins TRBV18 and TRBJ2-1; 10 bases line up with TRBD2. The germline V gene has CDR1 KGHSH and CDR2 LQKENI. V lost 3 bases and J lost 7; bases outside the gene matches: 12. This CDR3 region has 17 residues. CDR3 bases: TGTGCCAGCTCACCCATCTACGGAAGCGGGGGGGTAAATGAGCAGTTCTTC. It translates to CASSPIYGSGGVNEQFF.

The V and J genes are TRBV7-2 and TRBJ1-1, with TRBD1 identical over 8 bases. Trimming at V came to 5 bases and at J to 4 bases, leaving 9 bases not matched to a gene. The CDR3 is 15 amino acids. Germline V gene data show CDR1 as SGHTA and CDR2 as FQGNSA. For the CDR3, the DNA is TGTGCCAGCAGCCTAAGGACAGGGCGACTCACTGAAGCTTTCTTT. Amino acid sequence: CASSLRTGRLTEAFF. The complete variable domain, with remaining parts taken from reference TRBV7-2 and TRBJ1-1, reads GAGVSQSPSNKVTEKGKDVELRCDPISGHTALYWYRQSLGQGLEFLIYFQGNSAPDKSGLPSDRFSAERTGGSVSTLTIQRTQQEDSAVYLCASSLRTGRLTEAFFGQGTRLTVV.

The CDR3 DNA reads TGTGCCATCCGGGAGGGGTCATTACGTTATGGCTACACCTTC. It yields the protein CAIREGSLRYGYTF. The gene calls are TRBV10-3 and TRBJ1-2, with D possibly being TRBD1 (5 bases). This CDR3 is 14 amino acids long. CDR1 and CDR2 from the germline V gene are ENHRY and SYGVKD. The ends were cut back, 8 bases at V and 5 bases at J, with 18 bases in the middle.

The chain recombines TRBV6-4 with TRBJ2-1; D is undetermined. In germline, CDR1 is MRHNA, CDR2 SNTAGT. The CDR3 contains 13 residues. V lost 0 bases and J lost 5, with 5 bases in between. DNA of the CDR3: TGTGCCAGCAGTGACTCGGAGAACAATGAGCAGTTCTTC. Protein product: CASSDSENNEQFF.

V and J are TRBV4-3 and TRBJ1-4, with 7 nucleotides matching TRBD1. Germline V lookup: CDR1 LGHNA, CDR2 YSLEER. Trimming cost V 0 bases and J 7 bases; bases outside gene matches: 11. This CDR3 has 17 amino acids. Here the CDR3 DNA reads TGCGCCAGCAGCCAAGAACCCAGGGGGGGCAAAAGTGAAAAACTGTTTTTT. Protein: CASSQEPRGGKSEKLFF.

Regarding this clone: The sample contains more than one DNA sequence encoding this CDR3. This chain links TRBV5-1 with TRBJ1-4, with D possibly being TRBD1 (5 bases). In germline, CDR1 is SGHRS, CDR2 YFSETQ. Trimming shortened V by 0 bases and J by 4 bases, and 7 bases separated the two germline ends. The CDR3 is made up of 14 amino acids. CDR3 sequence reads: CASSLGQGNEKLFF. The DNA of the CDR3 is TGCGCCAGCAGCTTGGGGCAGGGTAATGAAAAACTGTTTTTT.

The genes are TRBV10-2 and TRBJ1-1; no reliable D call. Trimming pared 6 bases from V and 0 bases from J, leaving 5 bases between. CDR1 is WSHSY, CDR2 SAAADI, per germline. The CDR3 is made up of 12 amino acids. CDR3 amino acids: CASSLMNTEAFF. CDR3 coding DNA: TGCGCCAGCAGCTTGATGAACACTGAAGCTTTCTTT.

The chain combines TRBV4-3 with TRBJ2-3, with D unresolved. Between the trimmed V and J ends, which lost 1 base and 5 bases, there was a span of 13 bases. The CDR3 is made up of 15 amino acids. The germline V gene encodes CDR1 LGHNA and CDR2 YSLEER. The CDR3 DNA sequence: TGCGCCAGCAGCCAAGCGCTGGGGTCGGGAGATACGCAGTATTTT. Encoded protein: CASSQALGSGDTQYF.

The V and J genes are TRBV11-2 and TRBJ1-2; D ambiguous. This CDR3 contains 15 residues. V was clipped by 0 bases and J by 3 bases, with 11 bases between them. Germline V CDR1 and CDR2: SGHAT, FQNNGV. The CDR3 loop reads CASSLDVGGYYGYTF. For the CDR3, the DNA is TGTGCCAGCAGCTTAGACGTGGGAGGGTACTATGGCTACACCTTC. Using reference TRBV11-2 and TRBJ1-2 for the parts outside the CDR3, the full variable domain is EAGVAQSPRYKIIEKRQSVAFWCNPISGHATLYWYQQILGQGPKLLIQFQNNGVVDDSQLPKDRFSAERLKGVDSTLKIQPAKLEDSAVYLCASSLDVGGYYGYTFGSGTRLTVV.

The rearrangement uses TRBV28 and TRBJ2-7; TRBD1 is a possible D gene (6 bases). CDR1 and CDR2 (germline): MDHEN, SYDVKM. The CDR3 loop spans 15 amino acids. Trimming pared 2 bases from V and 3 bases from J, leaving 14 bases between. CDR3 in amino acids: CASSLEGHYLYEQYF. The CDR3 coding sequence is TGTGCCAGCAGTTTAGAGGGACACTACCTCTACGAGCAGTACTTC.